This T cell receptor (beta chain) was sequenced in a study of blood T cells in healthy people across ages. This clonotype was detected ten times or more. Primed by a sample-barcoded 5' primer and a J-beta primer mix, a second PCR proceeded for about 7 to 11 cycles. A single record per CDR3 protein comes from TCRdb applying MiXCR to the 5' RACE reads. This repertoire shows 1.5 million to 2 million distinct CDR3 sequences, 40% to 55% found once; its top ten account for more than 2%. CDR1 and CDR2 from the germline V gene are SGHRS and YFSETQ. The length of the CDR3 is 16 residues. The sample was blood. The chain employs TRBV5-1 and TRBJ2-5; TRBD2 matches at 14 bases. The J call may be wrong; the DNA end is better matched by TRBJ2-7. The clonotype comes from a woman aged 35 to 49 in good health. CDR3 DNA sequence: TGCGCCAGCAGCATCGGACTAGCGGGGGGCCTGGACGAGCAGTACTTC. As protein: CASSIGLAGGLDEQYF.